The 31 T cell receptor beta chains in this list originate from one sample, sequenced in a study of OX40 agonist ivuxolimab in advanced cancers. Repertoires were generated with immunoSEQ multiplex PCR, while TCRdb's copy carries only in-frame clones and drops some. The profile shows tens of thousands of clones, about four fifths of them singletons. Specimen: CD4+ or CD8+ T cells sorted from blood, collected in a trial of the OX40 agonist ivuxolimab. The receptors stem from an adult with an advanced solid tumor such as melanoma, head and neck, liver or kidney cancer.

This sequence joins TRBV5-1 and TRBJ1-1; 7 bases align to TRBD1. Germline V gene lookup returns CDR1 SGHRS and CDR2 YFSETQ. The CDR3 runs to 17 residues. The J segment lost 2 bases and the V segment lost 2 bases, leaving 12 bases of the junction unmatched. CDR3 bases: TGCGCCAGCAGCTTAAAACAGGGGATTCACTTAAACACTGAAGCTTTCTTT. This gives the protein CASSLKQGIHLNTEAFF.

The rearrangement joins TRBV15 to TRBJ1-5, with TRBD1 matching over 7 bases. Germline V lookup: CDR1 LNHNV, CDR2 YYDKDF (reference sequence). V gave up 3 bases and J gave up 2 bases; unmatched junction bases: 10. CDR3 length equals 17 residues. For the CDR3, the DNA is TGTGCCACCAGCAGGGGCCTAGACAGGGCGGGCAATCAGCCCCAGCATTTT. Protein product: CATSRGLDRAGNQPQHF.

The rearrangement uses TRBV7-8 and TRBJ1-2; possible D gene TRBD1, 6 bases. There are 15 residues in the CDR3. Trimming left V 5 bases short and J 5 bases short, with 18 bases between. CDR1 and CDR2 from the germline V gene are SGHVS and FQNEAQ. CDR3 residues: CASSRSSGAGYGYTF. DNA for the CDR3: TGTGCCAGCAGCCGGAGTTCAGGGGCAGGATATGGCTACACCTTC.

The V and J genes are TRBV18 and TRBJ1-2; possibly TRBD1 for D (5 bases). The CDR3 sequence is 18 residues long. Trimming shortened V by 3 bases and J by 3 bases, and 23 bases separated the two germline ends. Per germline, CDR1 KGHSH and CDR2 LQKENI. CDR3 in amino acids: CASSPLGPGIRKDYGYTF. The CDR3 DNA is TGTGCCAGCTCACCGCTGGGGCCTGGGATAAGAAAGGACTATGGCTACACCTTC.

The V and J genes are TRBV5-4 and TRBJ2-7; 11 nucleotides agree with TRBD2. Trimming took 4 bases from V and 5 from J; bases not matched to a gene: 2. The CDR3 sequence is 13 residues long. Germline lookup yields CDR1 SGHNT and CDR2 YYREEE (reference sequence). The CDR3 protein is CASSPGLADEQYF. The CDR3 bases are TGTGCCAGCAGCCCGGGACTAGCGGACGAGCAGTACTTC. Looking up the rest from reference TRBV5-4 and TRBJ2-7 gives the full variable domain: ETGVTQSPTHLIKTRGQQVTLRCSSQSGHNTVSWYQQALGQGPQFIFQYYREEENGRGNFPPRFSGLQFPNYSSELNVNALELDDSALYLCASSPGLADEQYFGPGTRLTVT.

CDR3 sequence: CASGTFTSTDTQYF. The CDR3 nucleotides read TGTGCCAGCGGGACCTTTACTAGCACAGATACGCAGTATTTT. The rearrangement uses TRBV14 and TRBJ2-3; D assignment may be TRBD1 or TRBD2 (5 bases each). V was trimmed by 8 bases and J by 0 bases, leaving 12 bases between them. The CDR3 contains 14 residues. The germline CDR1 and CDR2 sequences are SGHDN and FVKESK. The full variable domain, with the rest looked up from reference TRBV14 and TRBJ2-3, is EAGVTQFPSHSVIEKGQTVTLRCDPISGHDNLYWYRRVMGKEIKFLLHFVKESKQDESGMPNNRFLAERTGGTYSTLKVQPAELEDSGVYFCASGTFTSTDTQYFGPGTRLTVL.

J is TRBJ2-4 and V is TRBV27, with a possible D match to TRBD1 (5 bases). Germline CDR1 reads MNHEY; CDR2 reads SMNVEV (reference sequence). V dropped 4 bases and J dropped 0 bases, with 13 bases sitting between them. The CDR3 extends over 16 amino acids. The CDR3 coding sequence is TGTGCCAGCAGTTCTCTCAGGGTGTCAGCCAAAAACATTCAGTACTTC. Its protein is CASSSLRVSAKNIQYF.

CDR3 in DNA: TGTGCCAGCAGCGTAGCCCAGGGGTTCTCCTACAATGAGCAGTTCTTC. It encodes CASSVAQGFSYNEQFF. The chain recombines TRBV9 with TRBJ2-1; a possible D gene is TRBD1 (6 bases). Germline values: CDR1 SGDLS, CDR2 YYNGEE. This CDR3 region has 16 residues. V was trimmed by 0 bases and J by 0 bases, leaving 10 bases between them. Drawing the rest from reference TRBV9 and TRBJ2-1, the complete variable domain is DSGVTQTPKHLITATGQRVTLRCSPRSGDLSVYWYQQSLDQGLQFLIQYYNGEERAKGNILERFSAQQFPDLHSELNLSSLELGDSALYFCASSVAQGFSYNEQFFGPGTRLTVL.

J is TRBJ2-6 and V is TRBV6-4; D gene unclear. The germline gives CDR1 MRHNA, CDR2 SNTAGT. The CDR3 covers 15 residues. With 4 bases removed from V and 2 bases from J, the gap between germline ends came to 9 bases. The CDR3 protein is CASSADSAGANVLTF. Written as DNA, the CDR3 is TGTGCCAGCAGTGCCGACTCTGCTGGGGCCAACGTCCTGACTTTC.

The gene calls are TRBV9 and TRBJ2-2; TRBD2 aligns across 12 bases. Germline V CDR1 and CDR2: SGDLS, YYNGEE. Trimming at V came to 4 bases and at J to 8 bases, leaving 18 bases not matched to a gene. The CDR3 length is 19 residues. The CDR3 loop is CASSYGLAGGPYSSGELFF. CDR3 coding DNA: TGTGCCAGCAGCTATGGGCTAGCGGGGGGGCCATATTCCTCTGGGGAGCTGTTTTTT.

This clone was detected a few times. The chain carries TRBV30 and TRBJ1-2; the D is unclear. Trimming pared 2 bases from V and 4 bases from J, leaving 8 bases between. This CDR3 comprises 12 residues. Germline lookup yields CDR1 GTSNPN and CDR2 SVGIG (reference sequence). CDR3 DNA: TGTGCCTGGAGTTTAGCGACCTATGGCTACACCTTC. Amino acid sequence: CAWSLATYGYTF. Looking up the rest from reference TRBV30 and TRBJ1-2 gives the full variable domain: SQTIHQWPATLVQPVGSPLSLECTVEGTSNPNLYWYRQAAGRGLQLLFYSVGIGQISSEVPQNLSASRPQDRQFILSSKKLLLSDSGFYLCAWSLATYGYTFGSGTRLTVV.

The V gene is TRBV5-1, the J gene TRBJ2-3; 11 nucleotides align to TRBD2. Germline V CDR1 and CDR2: SGHRS, YFSETQ. V was pared by 6 bases and J by 0 bases, with 3 bases of the junction left unmatched. The CDR3 has 15 residues. The CDR3 DNA is TGCGCCAGCACACTAGCGGGAGATAGCACAGATACGCAGTATTTT. It specifies CASTLAGDSTDTQYF.

The chain employs TRBV5-6 and TRBJ2-2; 7 bases agree with TRBD2. V trimming: 0 bases; J trimming: 6 bases; junction bases outside the gene matches: 8. Germline-derived CDR1 and CDR2 are SGHDT and YYEEEE. This CDR3 has 16 residues. The DNA of the CDR3 is TGTGCCAGCAGCTTGGGCAGCGGGAAAGTCCCCGGGGAGCTGTTTTTT. This encodes CASSLGSGKVPGELFF. The complete variable domain, with remaining parts taken from reference TRBV5-6 and TRBJ2-2, reads DAGVTQSPTHLIKTRGQQVTLRCSPKSGHDTVSWYQQALGQGPQFIFQYYEEEERQRGNFPDRFSGHQFPNYSSELNVNALLLGDSALYLCASSLGSGKVPGELFFGEGSRLTVL.

This chain links TRBV11-2 with TRBJ2-3; unclear D gene. This CDR3 comprises 14 residues. The V end was cut by 5 bases, the J end by 0 bases, with 9 bases between. Germline-derived CDR1 and CDR2 are SGHAT and FQNNGV. CDR3 sequence (DNA): TGTGCCAGCAGCGCTTCAAGGAGCACAGATACGCAGTATTTT. It is translated as CASSASRSTDTQYF.

This chain uses TRBV29-1 with TRBJ1-1; TRBD1 aligns across 8 bases. Germline loops: CDR1 SQVTM, CDR2 ANQGSEA. The V and J ends lost 4 bases and 2 bases, in that order; junction bases with no gene match: 9. The CDR3 is 15 residues long. CDR3: CSVGPGTGSNTEAFF. CDR3 in DNA: TGCAGCGTTGGTCCCGGGACAGGATCTAACACTGAAGCTTTCTTT.

This clone appeared a few times. V is TRBV5-8 and J is TRBJ1-1; tentative D call: TRBD1 (6 bases). With 4 bases removed from V and 0 bases from J, the gap between germline ends came to 16 bases. CDR1 and CDR2 (germline): SGHTS, YDEGEE. CDR3 size: 16 residues. The CDR3 spells CASSDPTDRMNTEAFF. In nucleotides, the CDR3 is TGTGCCAGCAGCGACCCTACTGACAGGATGAACACTGAAGCTTTCTTT.

The V call is TRBV6-5, the J call TRBJ2-1; a possible D gene is TRBD2 (6 bases). This CDR3 is 14 amino acids long. V was cut by 6 bases and J by 2 bases, with 11 bases left in between. Germline V gene data show CDR1 as MNHEY and CDR2 as SVGAGI. CDR3 in DNA: TGTGCCAGCAGGCTTCCGGGGGCCTACAATGAGCAGTTCTTC. It translates to CASRLPGAYNEQFF.

The rearrangement links TRBV28 to TRBJ1-2; D is unclear. This CDR3 is 12 amino acids long. Germline CDR1 and CDR2: MDHEN and SYDVKM. V was cut by 6 bases and J by 8 bases, with 13 bases left in between. This CDR3 reads CASSRNPNGYTF. The CDR3 DNA sequence: TGTGCCAGCAGCCGAAATCCTAACGGCTACACCTTC.

V is TRBV28 and J is TRBJ1-5; maybe TRBD1 (6 bases). V was clipped by 5 bases and J by 1 base, with 12 bases between them. Germline-derived CDR1 and CDR2 are MDHEN and SYDVKM. The CDR3 totals 15 residues. The CDR3 DNA reads as TGTGCCAGCAGTAAATCAGGGGCCAGCAATCAGCCCCAGCATTTT. It encodes CASSKSGASNQPQHF. Together with reference TRBV28 and TRBJ1-5, the CDR3 gives the full variable domain: DVKVTQSSRYLVKRTGEKVFLECVQDMDHENMFWYRQDPGLGLRLIYFSYDVKMKEKGDIPEGYSVSREKKERFSLILESASTNQTSMYLCASSKSGASNQPQHFGDGTRLSIL.

The rearrangement uses TRBV7-8 and TRBJ2-7, with 10 bases fitting TRBD2. Looked up from germline, CDR1 is SGHVS and CDR2 is FQNEAQ. The J segment lost 6 bases and the V segment lost 0 bases, leaving 14 bases of the junction unmatched. CDR3 size: 18 residues. This CDR3 is CASSLALAAGGILREQYF. DNA of the CDR3: TGTGCCAGCAGCTTAGCGCTAGCAGCGGGAGGGATCTTACGCGAGCAGTACTTC.

This clone was detected only a few times. The chain employs TRBV30 and TRBJ1-6; no clear D. Germline assignment: CDR1 GTSNPN and CDR2 SVGIG (reference sequence). This CDR3 is 15 amino acids long. Trimming took off 1 base at V and 6 bases at J, with 13 bases between the two ends. For the CDR3, the DNA is TGTGCCTGGAGTGCCACGAAGGGCTTTAATTCACCCCTCCACTTT. It encodes CAWSATKGFNSPLHF.

This chain uses TRBV5-6 with TRBJ2-1; D possibly corresponds to TRBD2 (6 bases). CDR1 SGHDT and CDR2 YYEEEE come from the germline V gene. CDR3 size: 17 residues. V gave up 4 bases and J gave up 7 bases, with 24 bases separating them. The CDR3 DNA reads as TGTGCCAGCAGCGCCCTACGGGGCGGGACCCCCCGAAATGAGCAGTTCTTC. This encodes CASSALRGGTPRNEQFF.

As regards this clone: Other nucleotide sequences from this sample produce the same CDR3. The chain carries TRBV15 and TRBJ1-1; no firm D call. CDR1 is LNHNV, CDR2 YYDKDF, per germline (reference sequence). This CDR3 is built from 15 residues. V was shortened by 0 bases and J by 1 base, with 9 bases between the two germline ends. The CDR3, as DNA: TGTGCCACCAGCAGAGACGTGGGGAAGAACACTGAAGCTTTCTTT. This codes for CATSRDVGKNTEAFF.

This chain links TRBV2 with TRBJ2-2; no clear D gene. The CDR3 runs 12 residues. Germline CDR1 reads SNHLY; CDR2 reads FYNNEI. The V end lost 7 bases, the J end lost 9 bases, and 12 bases lay between the germline ends. CDR3 region: CASTSRTRELFF. The DNA for the CDR3 is TGTGCCAGCACCTCACGAACCAGGGAGCTGTTTTTT.

The rearrangement links TRBV5-4 to TRBJ2-5; perhaps D is TRBD1 or TRBD2 (5 bases each). Trimming removed 0 bases from V and 5 bases from J, with 11 bases in between. CDR1 is SGHNT and CDR2 is YYREEE in the germline V gene (reference sequence). CDR3 length: 14 residues. CDR3: CASSLAGTHETQYF. The CDR3 coding sequence is TGTGCCAGCAGCTTGGCCGGGACCCATGAGACCCAGTACTTC.

This rearrangement joins TRBV2 to TRBJ2-5; tentative D call: TRBD2 (7 bases). Trimming stripped 8 bases from V and 2 bases from J, with 15 bases between. CDR1 SNHLY and CDR2 FYNNEI come from the germline V gene. The CDR3 contains 14 residues. Here the CDR3 reads CASCWAGAQETQYF. The CDR3 DNA sequence: TGTGCCAGCTGTTGGGCGGGGGCACAAGAGACCCAGTACTTC. Full variable domain (missing parts from reference TRBV2 and TRBJ2-5): EPEVTQTPSHQVTQMGQEVILRCVPISNHLYFYWYRQILGQKVEFLVSFYNNEISEKSEIFDDQFSVERPDGSNFTLKIRSTKLEDSAMYFCASCWAGAQETQYFGPGTRLLVL.

This rearrangement joins TRBV10-1 to TRBJ1-1; D is possibly TRBD1 (6 bases). The ends were cut back, 5 bases at V and 1 base at J, with 8 bases in the middle. Looked up from germline, CDR1 is WNHNN and CDR2 is SYGVQD (reference sequence). CDR3 length: 13 amino acids. CDR3 residues: CASSLGQNTEAFF. The DNA for the CDR3 is TGCGCCAGCAGTCTGGGACAGAACACTGAAGCTTTCTTT.

CDR3 region: CASSVAGRGEQYF. CDR3 nucleotides: TGTGCCAGCAGCGTAGCGGGACGCGGCGAGCAGTACTTC. The gene calls are TRBV6-1 and TRBJ2-7; 8 bases map to TRBD2. CDR3 size: 13 residues. CDR1 MNHNS and CDR2 SASEGT come from the germline V gene. The V segment lost 6 bases and the J segment 6 bases; nucleotides outside the gene matches: 7.

This clone is a singleton in its sample. Written as DNA, the CDR3 is TGTGCCAGCAGGCCAAGCTCCTACGAGCAGTACTTC. It yields the protein CASRPSSYEQYF. The chain recombines TRBV6-6 with TRBJ2-7; D is uncertain. V dropped 6 bases and J dropped 0 bases, with 6 bases sitting between them. The germline V gene has CDR1 MNHNY and CDR2 SVGAGI (reference sequence). The CDR3 is made up of 12 amino acids.

The J gene is TRBJ1-1, the V gene TRBV6-1, with 10 bases aligning to TRBD1. The V gene's germline CDR1 is MNHNS and CDR2 SASEGT. V lost 7 bases to trimming and J lost 5 bases; unmatched junction nucleotides: 10. The CDR3 has 15 amino acids. The CDR3 DNA sequence: TGTGCCAGCAACCGGGACAGGGGCATCCAGACTGAAGCTTTCTTT. As protein: CASNRDRGIQTEAFF.

To note about this clone: The junction and the germline gene differ at one end; a read error may be behind it. The chain uses TRBV2 and TRBJ1-6; TRBD1 might be the D (5 bases). This CDR3 is built from 12 residues. From germline, CDR1 is SNHLY and CDR2 FYNNEI. The CDR3 bases are TGTGCCAGCAGTGTGGGCGAATGGGGGTCCCGCTTT. Protein: CASSVGEWGSRF.